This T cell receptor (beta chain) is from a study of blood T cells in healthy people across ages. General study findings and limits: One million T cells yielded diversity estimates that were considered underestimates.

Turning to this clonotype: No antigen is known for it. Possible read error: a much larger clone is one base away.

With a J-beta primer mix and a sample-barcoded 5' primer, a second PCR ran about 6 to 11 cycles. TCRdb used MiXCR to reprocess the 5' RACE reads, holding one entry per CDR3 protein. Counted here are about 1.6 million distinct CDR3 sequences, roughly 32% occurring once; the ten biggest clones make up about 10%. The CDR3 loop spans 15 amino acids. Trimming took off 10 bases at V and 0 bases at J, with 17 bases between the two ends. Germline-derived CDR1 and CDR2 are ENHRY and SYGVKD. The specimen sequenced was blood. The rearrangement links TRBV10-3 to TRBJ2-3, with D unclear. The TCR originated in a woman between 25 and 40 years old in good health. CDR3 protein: CATIRTSASTDTQYF. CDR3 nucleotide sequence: TGTGCCACCATTAGGACGAGCGCTAGCACAGATACGCAGTATTTT.